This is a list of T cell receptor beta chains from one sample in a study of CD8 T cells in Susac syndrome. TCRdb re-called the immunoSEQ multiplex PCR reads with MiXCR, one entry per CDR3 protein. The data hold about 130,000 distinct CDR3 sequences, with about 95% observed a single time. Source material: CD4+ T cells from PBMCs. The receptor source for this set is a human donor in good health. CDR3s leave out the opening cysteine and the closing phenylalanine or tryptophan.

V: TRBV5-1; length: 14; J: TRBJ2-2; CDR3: ASRTPGTSNTGELF
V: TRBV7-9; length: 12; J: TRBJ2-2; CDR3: ASSFQGSTGELF
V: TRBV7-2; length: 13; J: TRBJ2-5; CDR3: ASSLFGERQETQY
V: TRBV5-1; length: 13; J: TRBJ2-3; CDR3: ASSAGAPERGSQY
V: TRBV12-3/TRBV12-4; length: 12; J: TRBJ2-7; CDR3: ASRAGALTYEQY
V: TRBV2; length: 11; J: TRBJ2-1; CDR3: ASIRDSNNEQF
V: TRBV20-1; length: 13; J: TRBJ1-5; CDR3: SAREQGMGNQPQH
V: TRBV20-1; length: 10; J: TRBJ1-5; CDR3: SASPSNQPQH
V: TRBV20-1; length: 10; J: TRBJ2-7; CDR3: SATPSWHEQY
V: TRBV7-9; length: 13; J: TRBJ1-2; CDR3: ASSLAEGRASGYT
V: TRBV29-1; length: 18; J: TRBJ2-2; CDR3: SVPRPGTSGYQVGTGELF
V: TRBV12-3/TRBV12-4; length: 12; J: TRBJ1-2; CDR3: ASSRLGGGYGYT
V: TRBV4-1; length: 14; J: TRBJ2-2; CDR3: ASSPGGRGGTGELF
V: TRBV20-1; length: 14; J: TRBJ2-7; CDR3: SATTGGWSGGSEQY
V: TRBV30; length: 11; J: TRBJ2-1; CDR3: AWRGLAEDRPF
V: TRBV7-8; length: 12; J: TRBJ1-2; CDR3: ASSQMVQGYGYT
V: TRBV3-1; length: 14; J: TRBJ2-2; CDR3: ASSPGQGGSAGELF
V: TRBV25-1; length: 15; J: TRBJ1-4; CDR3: ASSDRDRHTSNEKPF
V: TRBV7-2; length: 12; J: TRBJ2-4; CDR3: ASSPGQGKNIQY
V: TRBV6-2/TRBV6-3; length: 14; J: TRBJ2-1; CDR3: ASSYRPGGLYNEQF